These 3 T cell receptor beta chains were all obtained from the same sample, sequenced in a study of OX40 agonist ivuxolimab in advanced cancers. Sequencing used immunoSEQ multiplex PCR; TCRdb keeps in-frame clones, though not all of them. The sample consists of over 80,000 clones, roughly 92% of them appearing once. The sequencing used CD4+ or CD8+ T cells sorted from blood, collected in a trial of the OX40 agonist ivuxolimab. These receptors all stem from an adult with an advanced solid tumor such as melanoma, head and neck, liver or kidney cancer.

This clone has more than one count but fewer than ten. The chain links TRBV28 to TRBJ1-1; 7 bases map to TRBD1. The CDR3 runs 14 residues. In germline, CDR1 is MDHEN, CDR2 SYDVKM. V gave up 4 bases and J gave up 11 bases; unmatched junction bases: 13. CDR3 sequence reads: CASSSQGGGIQAFF. The CDR3 DNA follows: TGTGCCAGCAGTTCGCAGGGGGGAGGTATTCAGGCTTTCTTT.

J is TRBJ2-1 and V is TRBV11-2; possible D gene TRBD1, 5 bases. This CDR3 spans 18 amino acids. The V gene's germline CDR1 is SGHAT and CDR2 FQNNGV. Between the trimmed V and J ends, which lost 2 bases and 0 bases, there was a span of 17 bases. The DNA of the CDR3 is TGTGCCAGCAGCTTAAGGTCTAAGGGGCCGACCTCCTACAATGAGCAGTTCTTC. Residues: CASSLRSKGPTSYNEQFF.

As DNA, the CDR3 is TGTGCCAGCTCACCACAAGGTGATGAAAAACTGTTTTTT. Translated, it gives CASSPQGDEKLFF. The J gene is TRBJ1-4, the V gene TRBV18; D not resolved. CDR1 and CDR2 (germline): KGHSH, LQKENI. The CDR3 is made up of 13 amino acids. The germline V and J ends were trimmed by 1 base and 6 bases, with 6 bases remaining between them.